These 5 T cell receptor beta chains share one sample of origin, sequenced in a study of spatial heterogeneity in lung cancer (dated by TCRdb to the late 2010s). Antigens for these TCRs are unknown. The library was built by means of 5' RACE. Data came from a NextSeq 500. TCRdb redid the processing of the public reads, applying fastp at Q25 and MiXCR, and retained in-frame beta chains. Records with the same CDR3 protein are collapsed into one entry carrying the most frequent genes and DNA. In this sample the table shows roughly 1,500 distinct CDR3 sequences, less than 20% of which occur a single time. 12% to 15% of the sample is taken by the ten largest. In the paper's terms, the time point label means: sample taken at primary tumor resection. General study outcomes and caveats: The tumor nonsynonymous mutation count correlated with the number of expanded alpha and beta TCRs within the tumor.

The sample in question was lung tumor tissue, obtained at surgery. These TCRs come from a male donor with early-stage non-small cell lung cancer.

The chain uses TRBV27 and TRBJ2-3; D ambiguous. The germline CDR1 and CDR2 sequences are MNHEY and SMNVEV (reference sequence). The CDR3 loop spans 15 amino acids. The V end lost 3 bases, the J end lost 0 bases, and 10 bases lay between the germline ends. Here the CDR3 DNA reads TGTGCCAGCAGTTTGACCGGCTTCAGCACAGATACGCAGTATTTT. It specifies CASSLTGFSTDTQYF.

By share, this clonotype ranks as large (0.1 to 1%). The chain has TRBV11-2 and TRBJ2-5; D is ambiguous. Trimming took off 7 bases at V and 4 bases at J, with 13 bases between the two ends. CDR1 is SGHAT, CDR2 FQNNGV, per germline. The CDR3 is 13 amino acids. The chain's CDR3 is CASTPGTVETQYF. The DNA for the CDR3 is TGTGCCAGCACCCCGGGTACTGTAGAGACCCAGTACTTC. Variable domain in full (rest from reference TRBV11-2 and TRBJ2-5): EAGVAQSPRYKIIEKRQSVAFWCNPISGHATLYWYQQILGQGPKLLIQFQNNGVVDDSQLPKDRFSAERLKGVDSTLKIQPAKLEDSAVYLCASTPGTVETQYFGPGTRLLVL.

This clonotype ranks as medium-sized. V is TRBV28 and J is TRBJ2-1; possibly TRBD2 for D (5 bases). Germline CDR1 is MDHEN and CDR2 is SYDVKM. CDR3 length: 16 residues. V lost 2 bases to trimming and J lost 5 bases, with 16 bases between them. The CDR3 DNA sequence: TGTGCCAGCAGTTTACCCGGACTCTATTCCCACAATGAGCAGTTCTTC. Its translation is CASSLPGLYSHNEQFF.

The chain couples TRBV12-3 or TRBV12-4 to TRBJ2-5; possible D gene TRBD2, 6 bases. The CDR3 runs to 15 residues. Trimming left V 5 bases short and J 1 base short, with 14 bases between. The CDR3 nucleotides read TGTGCCAGCAGTCTCCCGGGGGAGGCCCAAGAGACCCAGTACTTC. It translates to CASSLPGEAQETQYF.

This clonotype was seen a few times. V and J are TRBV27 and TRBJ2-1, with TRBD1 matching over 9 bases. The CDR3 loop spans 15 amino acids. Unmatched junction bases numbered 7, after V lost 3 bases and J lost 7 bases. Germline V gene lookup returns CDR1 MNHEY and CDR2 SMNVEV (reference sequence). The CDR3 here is CASSFQGTGWNEQFF. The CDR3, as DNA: TGTGCCAGCAGTTTCCAAGGGACAGGGTGGAATGAGCAGTTCTTC.